Described below is a single T cell receptor beta chain sequence and its context. The V and J ends lost 4 bases and 2 bases, in that order; junction bases with no gene match: 6. The CDR3 contains 16 residues. The germline V gene has CDR1 SGHRS and CDR2 YFSETQ. The data derive from a study of T cells after yellow fever vaccination. TCRdb re-called the 5' RACE reads with MiXCR, one entry per CDR3 protein. The profile shows nearly 350,000 distinct CDR3 sequences, roughly 8.3% of them singletons. The origin of this receptor is a man in his late teens or twenties who received the YFV17D yellow fever vaccine. The source was PBMCs, collected about 41 days after the first yellow fever vaccination. This rearrangement joins TRBV5-1 to TRBJ2-3, with TRBD2 identical over 11 bases. The DNA for the CDR3 is TGCGCCAGCAGCCCAGGGACTAGCGGAAACACAGATACGCAGTATTTT. Protein: CASSPGTSGNTDTQYF.